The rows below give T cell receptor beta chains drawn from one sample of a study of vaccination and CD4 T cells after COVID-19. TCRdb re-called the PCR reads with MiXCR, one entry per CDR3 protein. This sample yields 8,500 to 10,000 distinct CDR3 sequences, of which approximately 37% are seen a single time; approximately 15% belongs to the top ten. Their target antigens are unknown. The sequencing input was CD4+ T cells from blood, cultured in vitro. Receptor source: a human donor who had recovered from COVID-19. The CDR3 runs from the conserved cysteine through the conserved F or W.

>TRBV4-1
CASSRGTGITKNIQYF
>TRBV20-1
CSASRDAQSTEAFF
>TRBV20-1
CSARDRGYQETQYF
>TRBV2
CASSESLFGEDRGYEQYF
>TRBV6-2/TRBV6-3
CASTTTVPGANVLTF
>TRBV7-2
CASFSPGGYGYTF
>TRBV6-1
CASSDRWGRGYTF
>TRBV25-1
CASSVTQDGYTF
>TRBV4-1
CASSPPRGTSGGGDTQYF
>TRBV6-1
CASWPTAINSPLHF
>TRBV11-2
CARTDVRGRGEAFF
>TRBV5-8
CASSFNLNTGELFF
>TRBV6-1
CASSERQGGILGNQPQHF
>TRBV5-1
CASSVDREGEINQPQHF
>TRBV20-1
CSARVSGTEAFF
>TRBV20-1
CSAARDREYGYTF
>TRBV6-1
CASSEALATEAFF
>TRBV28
CASSFQRQPETQYF
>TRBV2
CASGATEAFF
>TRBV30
CAWSVPGQGPGEAFF
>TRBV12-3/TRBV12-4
CASSLGRTDRSGGAGELFF
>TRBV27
CASSLLGDEKLFF
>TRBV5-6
CASSLRDRALSYEQYF
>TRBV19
CASSQGAAYNEQFF
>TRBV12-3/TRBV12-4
CASTFQASWDEQYF
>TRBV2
CASIAGFQETQYF
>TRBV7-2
CASSYPTGFQETQYF
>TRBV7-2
CASSFTSGTGSDTQYF
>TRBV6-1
CASSGLVNSYEQYF
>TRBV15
CATSRELYGYTF
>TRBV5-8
CASSFGNSGANVLTF
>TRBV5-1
CASSLTRVTGELFF
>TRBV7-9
CASSPSPSGNTIYF
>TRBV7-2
CASSFFSGGATDTQYF
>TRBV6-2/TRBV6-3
CASSYGRVGGEKLFF
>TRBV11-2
CATLKAGYYEQYF
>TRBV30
CAWARDRASGETQYF
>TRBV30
CAWRVGFISEAFF
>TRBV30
CAWSVNRGANYGYTF
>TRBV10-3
CAISAGLESNQPQHF
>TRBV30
CAWSGLSNYGYTF
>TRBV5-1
CASSLNPLGGETQYF
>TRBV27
CASSFQGAAGSYEQYF
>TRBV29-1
CSVEGTGGEQYF
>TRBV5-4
CASSPQGSGTEAFF
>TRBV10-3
CAISPTGAETQYF
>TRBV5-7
CASSPVRAAGGRSYNEQFF
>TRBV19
CASSVGGRSTDTQYF
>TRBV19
CASSGQTGGNYGYTF
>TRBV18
CASSPRARYYGYTF
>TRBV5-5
CASGMTGLPNTGELFF
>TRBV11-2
CASSNPGYGYTF